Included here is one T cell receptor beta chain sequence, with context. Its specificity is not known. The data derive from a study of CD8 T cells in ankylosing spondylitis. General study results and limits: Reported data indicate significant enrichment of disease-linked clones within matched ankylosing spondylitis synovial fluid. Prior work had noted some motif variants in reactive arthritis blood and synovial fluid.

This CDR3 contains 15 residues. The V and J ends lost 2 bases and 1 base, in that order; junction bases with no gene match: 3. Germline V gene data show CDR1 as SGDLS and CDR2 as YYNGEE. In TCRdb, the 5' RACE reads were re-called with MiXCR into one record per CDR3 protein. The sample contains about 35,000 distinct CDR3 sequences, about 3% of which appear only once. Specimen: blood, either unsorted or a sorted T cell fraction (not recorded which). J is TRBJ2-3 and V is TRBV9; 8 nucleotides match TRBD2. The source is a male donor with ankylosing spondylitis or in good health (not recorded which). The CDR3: CASSVGTRGTDTQYF. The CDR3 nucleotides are TGTGCCAGCAGCGTCGGGACTAGGGGCACAGATACGCAGTATTTT. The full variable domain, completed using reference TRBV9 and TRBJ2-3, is DSGVTQTPKHLITATGQRVTLRCSPRSGDLSVYWYQQSLDQGLQFLIQYYNGEERAKGNILERFSAQQFPDLHSELNLSSLELGDSALYFCASSVGTRGTDTQYFGPGTRLTVL.